This T cell receptor beta chain was identified during a study of glioma-infiltrating T cells after dendritic cell vaccination. Study results and caveats: Only a small number of patients had complete blood and tumor samples.

Described time point: after dendritic cell vaccination, including at tumor progression/relapse. Before vaccination, two weeks after the third vaccination, and at progression, PBMC were collected. The CDR3 runs 12 residues. The ends were cut back, 2 bases at V and 3 bases at J, with 4 bases in the middle. Germline V gene data show CDR1 as SNHLY and CDR2 as FYNNEI. The method was immunoSEQ multiplex PCR; TCRdb's version includes in-frame clones alone and lacks a portion of them. The data contain roughly 85,000 clones, about 85% of them singletons. This clone was seen more than once but under ten times. Its specificity is unknown.

Sequenced here: blood, sampled after dendritic cell vaccination. This receptor was taken from a human donor with glioblastoma. The chain has TRBV2 and TRBJ2-5; no firm D call. DNA for the CDR3: TGTGCCAGCAGTGAAACAGAAGAGACCCAGTACTTC. This sequence encodes CASSETEETQYF.